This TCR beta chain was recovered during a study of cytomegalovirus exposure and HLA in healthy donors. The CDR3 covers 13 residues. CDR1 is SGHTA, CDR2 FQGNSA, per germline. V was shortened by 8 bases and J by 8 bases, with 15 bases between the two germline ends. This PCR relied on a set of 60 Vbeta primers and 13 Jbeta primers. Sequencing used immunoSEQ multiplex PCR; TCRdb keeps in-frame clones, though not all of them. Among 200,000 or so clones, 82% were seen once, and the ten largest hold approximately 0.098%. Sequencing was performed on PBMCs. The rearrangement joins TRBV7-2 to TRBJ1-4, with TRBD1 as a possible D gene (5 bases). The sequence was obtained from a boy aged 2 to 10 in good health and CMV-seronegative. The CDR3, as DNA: TGTGCCAGCGGCCCTCAGGGAGGGGAAAAACTGTTTTTT. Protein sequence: CASGPQGGEKLFF.